This passage covers 14 T cell receptor beta chains from one sample sequenced in a study of T-cell reconstitution after alpha-beta-depleted transplantation in children (TCRdb year 2016). The method was PCR. Sequenced on an Illumina HiSeq 2500. Molecular barcoding was employed in the preparation of TCR libraries, with unique molecular identifiers being used to normalize TCRbeta repertoire quantification. In-frame beta chains were kept once TCRdb had trimmed the public reads at Q25 with fastp and called clones with MiXCR. All rows with the same CDR3 protein become a single entry with the most common DNA and genes. The sample yields roughly 100,000 distinct CDR3 sequences; roughly 6% were counted once. The top ten clones comprise 5.5% to 6.5% of the sample. This specimen's time point label, interpreted: day 60 (about 2 months) after transplantation. The sample's treatment or condition, from its label and the paper: allogeneic hematopoietic cell transplantation with graft depleted of TCRalphabeta T cells and CD19 B cells.

Sample: PBMCs, mostly from graft donor cells, taken 60 days after TCRalphabeta/CD19-depleted stem cell transplant. The source is a female patient between 2 and 10 years old who had a stem cell transplant for Fanconi anemia, so the T cells may come from the graft donor.

The table lists this clonotype with many counts. This chain connects TRBV29-1 to TRBJ2-3, with TRBD2 matching 15 bases. With V trimmed by 7 bases and J by 3 bases, 2 bases remained unmatched. Germline CDR1 is SQVTM and CDR2 is ANQGSEA. CDR3 length: 14 amino acids. CDR3 amino acids: CSGTSGGATDTQYF. The CDR3 DNA reads as TGCAGCGGGACTAGCGGGGGGGCAACAGATACGCAGTATTTT.

Concerning this clonotype itself: A read error may explain this, as a much larger clone is one base away. The chain joins TRBV15 to TRBJ2-7; TRBD1 or TRBD2 may be the D gene (5 bases each). Germline-derived CDR1 and CDR2 are LNHNV and YYDKDF (reference sequence). The CDR3 is 16 residues long. CDR3 nucleotides: TGTGCCACCGGCAGGGCCCTATGGACTGGGTCGCACGAGCAGTACTTC. It specifies CATGRALWTGSHEQYF.

This clonotype has a count of ten or more. The chain carries TRBV3-1 and TRBJ2-1, with 14 bases identical to TRBD2. Germline-derived CDR1 and CDR2 are LGHDT and YNNKEL (reference sequence). V was pared by 5 bases and J by 4 bases, with 10 bases of the junction left unmatched. CDR3 size: 18 residues. Written as DNA, the CDR3 is TGTGCCAGCAGCTCCCGACTAGCGGGAGGGCCTATTTACAATGAGCAGTTCTTC. Translation: CASSSRLAGGPIYNEQFF.

About this clonotype: A much larger clone is a single base away; this may be a read error. The rearrangement joins TRBV20-1 to TRBJ2-7; D assignment may be TRBD1 or TRBD2 (5 bases each). CDR1 is DFQATT and CDR2 is SNEGSKA in the germline V gene (reference sequence). This CDR3 spans 15 amino acids. V lost 0 bases and J 2 bases, leaving 14 bases between the germline ends. The CDR3 nucleotides are TGCAGTGCTAGAGATGAGGGGATTAGTCCCTACGAGCAGTACTTC. It codes for CSARDEGISPYEQYF.

This clonotype was detected ten times or more. As DNA, the CDR3 is TGCGCCAGCAGCTTTTTAATGGACAGGCAAGAGACCCAGTACTTC. It translates to CASSFLMDRQETQYF. The rearrangement links TRBV5-1 to TRBJ2-5; TRBD1 matches 7 bases. V trimming: 2 bases; J trimming: 2 bases; junction bases outside the gene matches: 6. This CDR3 contains 15 residues. CDR1 and CDR2 from the germline V gene are SGHRS and YFSETQ.

Ten or more counts support this clonotype. This chain links TRBV5-1 with TRBJ1-1; TRBD1 is a possible D gene (6 bases). This CDR3 is built from 15 residues. V lost 0 bases and J 9 bases, leaving 18 bases between the germline ends. CDR1 is SGHRS and CDR2 is YFSETQ in the germline V gene. Here the CDR3 reads CASSLDSGRGGKAFF. For the CDR3, the DNA is TGCGCCAGCAGCTTGGACTCGGGCAGGGGAGGGAAAGCTTTCTTT.

This clonotype appeared many times. This chain joins TRBV4-1 and TRBJ2-7; D remains ambiguous. Germline-derived CDR1 and CDR2 are MGHRA and YSYEKL. Trimming shortened V by 5 bases and J by 6 bases, and 8 bases separated the two germline ends. The CDR3 is 11 amino acids. The chain's CDR3 is CASSNPSEQYF. DNA for the CDR3: TGCGCCAGCAGCAACCCTAGCGAGCAGTACTTC.

This chain uses TRBV12-3 or TRBV12-4 with TRBJ2-7; possible D gene TRBD1, 6 bases. Trimming left V 1 base short and J 0 bases short, with 22 bases between. The CDR3 consists of 19 residues. CDR3 loop: CASSLGRGPSGDNSYEQYF. The CDR3 DNA reads as TGTGCCAGCAGTTTAGGCCGGGGCCCATCTGGGGACAACTCCTACGAGCAGTACTTC.

This clonotype was seen only a few times. The chain uses TRBV20-1 and TRBJ2-7; 7 bases align to TRBD2. From germline, CDR1 is DFQATT and CDR2 SNEGSKA (reference sequence). The V segment lost 2 bases and the J segment 2 bases; nucleotides outside the gene matches: 6. This CDR3 is built from 14 residues. This chain's CDR3 is CSARWRESPYEQYF. The CDR3 coding sequence is TGCAGTGCTAGATGGCGGGAGAGCCCCTACGAGCAGTACTTC.

At least ten counts were recorded for this clonotype. Compared with germline, one end of the junction differs, possibly owing to a read error. V usage is TRBV7-9 and J usage is TRBJ2-3; 11 positions match TRBD2. Germline lookup yields CDR1 SEHNR and CDR2 FQNEAQ (reference sequence). The CDR3 loop spans 16 amino acids. CDR3 DNA: TGTGCCGGCAGCTCCGGACTAGCGGGCGGCACAGATACGCAGTATTTT. This sequence encodes CAGSSGLAGGTDTQYF.

The table lists this clonotype with many counts. The chain links TRBV28 to TRBJ2-1; D unresolved. The length of the CDR3 is 14 residues. Trimming removed 2 bases from V and 5 bases from J, with 10 bases in between. Germline CDR1 and CDR2: MDHEN and SYDVKM. As DNA, the CDR3 is TGTGCCAGCAGTTTAGGTACGGTTAACAATGAGCAGTTCTTC. Translated, it gives CASSLGTVNNEQFF.

At least ten counts were recorded for this clonotype. The CDR3 region has the DNA TGCGCCAGCAGCCTACAGGGGGCTCATGAGCAGTTCTTC. Protein: CASSLQGAHEQFF. This chain uses TRBV5-1 with TRBJ2-1, with 9 positions matching TRBD1. CDR3 size: 13 residues. Germline CDR1 is SGHRS and CDR2 is YFSETQ. V lost 4 bases to trimming and J lost 8 bases; unmatched junction nucleotides: 4.

This clonotype showed up many times. This chain links TRBV5-1 with TRBJ2-1, with TRBD2 identical over 7 bases. V lost 4 bases, J lost 9 bases, and 10 bases stayed unmatched. The CDR3 consists of 14 residues. From germline, CDR1 is SGHRS and CDR2 YFSETQ. The CDR3 DNA reads TGCGCCAGCAGCCAAGCGGGGCCTACCCCTGAGCAGTTCTTC. It codes for CASSQAGPTPEQFF.

Many counts were recorded for this clonotype. The rearrangement uses TRBV12-3 or TRBV12-4 and TRBJ1-4; 8 bases fit TRBD1. CDR3 length equals 15 residues. With V trimmed by 2 bases and J by 7 bases, 6 bases remained unmatched. The CDR3 sequence: CASSLQGAHGEKLFF. The CDR3 nucleotides are TGTGCCAGCAGTTTACAGGGGGCGCATGGTGAAAAACTGTTTTTT.